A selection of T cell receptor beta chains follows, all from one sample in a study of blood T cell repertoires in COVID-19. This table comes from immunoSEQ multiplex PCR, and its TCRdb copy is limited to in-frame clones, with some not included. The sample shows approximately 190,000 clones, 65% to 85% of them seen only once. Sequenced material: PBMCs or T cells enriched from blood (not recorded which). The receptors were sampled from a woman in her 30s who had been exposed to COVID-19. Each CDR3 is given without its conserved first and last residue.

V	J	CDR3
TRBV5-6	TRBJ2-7	ASSHARRLALSEQY
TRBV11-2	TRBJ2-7	ASSLGNRAFFSGEQY
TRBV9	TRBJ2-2	ASSVSQGRVNTGELF
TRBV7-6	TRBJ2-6	ASSNSPSGANVLT
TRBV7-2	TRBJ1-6	ASSWDLGTGNSPLH
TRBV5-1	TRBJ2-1	ASSFRLAGGKSSYNEQF
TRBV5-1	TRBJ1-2	ASRNTGSSGGYT
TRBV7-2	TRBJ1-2	ASSLAAYGYT
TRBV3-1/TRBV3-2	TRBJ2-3	ASSWGSYGGALGTDTQY
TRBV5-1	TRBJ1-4	ASSPRAEAEKLF
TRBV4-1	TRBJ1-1	ASSHHRGQNTEAF
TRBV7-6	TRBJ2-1	ASSRGHGNEQF
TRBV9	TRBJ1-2	ASSVGGQPNYGYT
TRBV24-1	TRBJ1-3	ATSEFPENPVGNTIY
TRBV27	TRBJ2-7	ASSLTSGGPAYEQY
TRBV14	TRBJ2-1	ASSQLGGGLLNEQF
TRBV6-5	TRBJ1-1	ASSYRGTGLNTEAF
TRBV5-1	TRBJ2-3	ASSSFGIGGETDTQY
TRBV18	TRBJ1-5	ASSSQGGHQPQH
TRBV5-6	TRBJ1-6	ASSLSATPLH
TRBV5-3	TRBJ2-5	ARSFLGAGTGGRETQY
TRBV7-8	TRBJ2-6	ASSPLAPLRTDMTSSGANVLT
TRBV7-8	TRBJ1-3	ASSLDEYRISGNTIY
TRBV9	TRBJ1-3	ASSVGTDTIY
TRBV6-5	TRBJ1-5	ASSPGSRQPQH